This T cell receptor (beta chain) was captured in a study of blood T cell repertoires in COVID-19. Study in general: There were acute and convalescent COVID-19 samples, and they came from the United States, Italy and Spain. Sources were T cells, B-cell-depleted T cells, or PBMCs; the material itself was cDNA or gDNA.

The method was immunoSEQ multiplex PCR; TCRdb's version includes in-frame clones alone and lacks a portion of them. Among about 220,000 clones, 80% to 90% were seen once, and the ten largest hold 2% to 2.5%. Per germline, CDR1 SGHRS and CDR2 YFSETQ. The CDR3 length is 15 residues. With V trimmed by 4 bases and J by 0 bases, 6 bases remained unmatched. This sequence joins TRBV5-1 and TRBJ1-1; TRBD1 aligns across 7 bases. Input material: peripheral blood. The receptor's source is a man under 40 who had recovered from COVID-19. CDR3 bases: TGCGCCAGCAGCCTTTCCGGGACAGTGAACACTGAAGCTTTCTTT. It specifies CASSLSGTVNTEAFF.